The 3 T cell receptor beta chains listed next were all sequenced from one sample in a study of T cells expressing NK-cell markers. Each CDR3 protein gets one entry in TCRdb, which reprocessed the 5' RACE reads and gives no DNA. The table lists about 380,000 distinct CDR3 sequences. The sequenced sample was blood T cells: a sorted CD56 or NKG2C T cell subset, CD4+ or CD8+ T cells, or bulk PBMC T cells (not recorded which). These receptor sequences come from a man between 18 and 69 years old in good health.

This chain connects TRBV5-1 to TRBJ1-2; the D call from TCRdb, TRBD1, cannot be confirmed without DNA. Looked up from germline, CDR1 is SGHRS and CDR2 is YFSETQ. This CDR3 comprises 16 residues. CDR3 amino acids: CASSRDTLRQGGGYTF.

V usage is TRBV12-3 or TRBV12-4 and J usage is TRBJ2-7; absent DNA, TCRdb's TRBD2 call cannot be checked. This CDR3 has 16 amino acids. The CDR3 loop reads CASSPRLAGASYEQYF.

The chain combines TRBV5-8 with TRBJ2-4; TCRdb returns TRBD1, unconfirmable since there is no DNA. The germline V gene has CDR1 SGHTS and CDR2 YDEGEE. CDR3 size: 16 residues. CDR3 sequence: CASRVKGFTAKNIQYF.